The rows below give T cell receptor beta chains drawn from one sample of a study of cytomegalovirus exposure and HLA in healthy donors. Data came from immunoSEQ multiplex PCR; TCRdb stores just in-frame clones and leaves some out. Among about 67,000 clones listed, over 75% were seen once. The sequenced sample consisted of PBMCs. The receptors originated from a woman in her thirties in good health and CMV-seronegative. The CDR3 runs from the conserved cysteine through the conserved F or W. Each record gives: J gene, V gene, D gene, CDR3 protein, CDR3 DNA. D genes are given only for firm matches.

TRBJ1-5	TRBV28	.	CASSPPGQSSNQPQHF	TGTGCCAGCAGTCCCCCCGGACAGAGCAGCAATCAGCCCCAGCATTTT
TRBJ2-7	TRBV16	TRBD2	CASSLTSDSYEQYF	TGTGCCAGCAGCCTGACTAGCGACTCCTACGAGCAGTACTTC
TRBJ2-7	TRBV5-4	TRBD2	CASGLAGEDYEQYF	TGTGCCAGCGGTTTAGCGGGGGAAGATTACGAGCAGTACTTC
TRBJ2-7	TRBV29-1	.	CSVAVPLNNYEQYF	TGCAGCGTTGCAGTCCCTCTGAATAACTACGAGCAGTACTTC
TRBJ2-2	TRBV2	TRBD2	CASSEAAGGSTGELFF	TGTGCCAGCAGTGAAGCAGCGGGGGGATCTACCGGGGAGCTGTTTTTT
TRBJ2-1	TRBV2	TRBD1	CASRVQGDRGINEQFF	TGTGCCAGCAGAGTTCAGGGGGACAGGGGGATCAATGAGCAGTTCTTC
TRBJ2-7	TRBV25-1	TRBD1	CASRAGTGFYEQYF	TGTGCCAGCAGAGCCGGGACAGGTTTCTACGAGCAGTACTTC
TRBJ2-7	TRBV5-1	TRBD1	CASATGGGYEQYF	TGCGCCAGCGCAACAGGGGGTGGGTACGAGCAGTACTTC
TRBJ2-6	TRBV5-1	TRBD2	CASKTSGGSGANVLTF	TGCGCCAGCAAGACTAGCGGGGGCTCTGGGGCCAACGTCCTGACTTTC
TRBJ1-1	TRBV7-9	.	CASSIRWLEVNTEAFF	TGTGCCAGCAGCATAAGATGGCTTGAAGTTAACACTGAAGCTTTCTTT
TRBJ1-1	TRBV6-5	.	CASSSGFHTEAFF	TGTGCCAGCAGCTCAGGGTTTCACACTGAAGCTTTCTTT
TRBJ1-1	TRBV11-2	TRBD1	CASSLGQGGYWTFF	TGTGCCAGCAGCTTAGGACAGGGCGGGTATTGGACTTTCTTT